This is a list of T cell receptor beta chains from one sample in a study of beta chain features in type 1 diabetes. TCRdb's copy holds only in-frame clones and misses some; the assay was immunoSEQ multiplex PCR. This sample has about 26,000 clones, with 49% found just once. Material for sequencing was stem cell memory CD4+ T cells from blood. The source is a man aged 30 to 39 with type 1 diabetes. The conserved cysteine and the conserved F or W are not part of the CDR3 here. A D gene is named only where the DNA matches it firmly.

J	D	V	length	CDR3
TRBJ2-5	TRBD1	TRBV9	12	ASSVGTGKETQY
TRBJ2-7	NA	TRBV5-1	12	ASSYKTESYEQY
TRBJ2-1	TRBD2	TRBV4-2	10	ASTGGAGEQF
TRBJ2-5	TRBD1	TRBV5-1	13	ASSSLGTGQETQY
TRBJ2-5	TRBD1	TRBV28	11	ASTEGQKETQY
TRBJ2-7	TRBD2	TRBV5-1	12	ASSFGTSTYEQY
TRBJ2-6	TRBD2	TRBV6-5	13	ASRRTSSGANVLT
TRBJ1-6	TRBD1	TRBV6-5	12	ASRLDRGKSPLH
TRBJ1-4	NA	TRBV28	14	ASIRAGFATNEKLF
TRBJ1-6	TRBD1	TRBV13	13	ASSKRTGGSSPLH
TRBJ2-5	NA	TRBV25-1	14	ASSGAQDQRGGTQY
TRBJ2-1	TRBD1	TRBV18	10	ASSQQGNEQF
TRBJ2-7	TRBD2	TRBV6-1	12	ASRTSGGTYEQY
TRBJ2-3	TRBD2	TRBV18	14	ASSQTSGGSVDTQY
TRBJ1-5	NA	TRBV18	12	ASSRQDSNQPQH
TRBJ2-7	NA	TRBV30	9	AWSVQNEQY
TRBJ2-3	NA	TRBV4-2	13	ASSQASGSTDTQY
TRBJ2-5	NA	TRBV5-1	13	ASTSRAGNQETQY
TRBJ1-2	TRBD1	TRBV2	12	ASRGGTGVDGYT
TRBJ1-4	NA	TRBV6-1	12	ASARDILAEKLF
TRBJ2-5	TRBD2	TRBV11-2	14	ASSLDWAGGQETQY
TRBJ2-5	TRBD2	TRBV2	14	ASGPGVAGGRETQY
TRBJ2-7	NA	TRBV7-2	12	ASSLEVRAGEQY
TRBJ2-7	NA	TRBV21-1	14	ASSKIQSGDFYEQY
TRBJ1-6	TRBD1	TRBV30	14	ACGTGGRSYNSPLH
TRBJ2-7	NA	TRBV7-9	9	ASSHNNEQY
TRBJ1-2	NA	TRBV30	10	AWRGQGNGYT
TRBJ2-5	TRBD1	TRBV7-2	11	ASSLTGGETQY
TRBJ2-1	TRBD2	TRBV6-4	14	ASSTRLAGGHDEQF
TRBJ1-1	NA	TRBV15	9	ATSPGTEAF
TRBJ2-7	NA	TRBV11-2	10	ASSLGGHEQY
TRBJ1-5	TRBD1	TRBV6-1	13	ASSVGTGANQPQH
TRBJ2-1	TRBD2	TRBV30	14	AWTGRLAGDGNEQF
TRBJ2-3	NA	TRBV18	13	ASSATLGGPDTQY
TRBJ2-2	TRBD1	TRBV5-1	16	ASSLGDRGSRYTGELF
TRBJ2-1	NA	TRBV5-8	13	ASSRVGSSYNEQF
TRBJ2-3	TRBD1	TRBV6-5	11	ASSRQGTDTQY
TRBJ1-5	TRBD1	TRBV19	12	ASSPTGGNQPQH
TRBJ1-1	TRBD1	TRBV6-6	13	ASSYSQGTVAEAF
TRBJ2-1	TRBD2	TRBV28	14	ASSRLGGARINEQF
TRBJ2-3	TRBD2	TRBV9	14	ASSSSSGGSSDTQY
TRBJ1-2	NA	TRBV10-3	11	AISVDTYYGYT
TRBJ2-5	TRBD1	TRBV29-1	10	SVRTGGETQY
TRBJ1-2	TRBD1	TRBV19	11	ASSKQGASGYT
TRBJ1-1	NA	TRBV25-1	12	ASSEYDGSTEAF
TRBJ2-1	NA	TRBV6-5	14	ASSYGRGGVNNEQF
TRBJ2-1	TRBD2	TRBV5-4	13	ASSVGTSGSLEQF
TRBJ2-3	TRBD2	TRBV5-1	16	ASSTGTSGRGHTDTQY
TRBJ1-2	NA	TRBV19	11	ASSPTPNYGYT
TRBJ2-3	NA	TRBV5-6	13	ASRSNPPGADTQY
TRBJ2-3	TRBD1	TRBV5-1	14	ASSRDRTSSTDTQY
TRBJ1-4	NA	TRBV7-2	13	ASSLRAGGSEKLF
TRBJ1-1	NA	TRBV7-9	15	ASSLARQILRGTEAF
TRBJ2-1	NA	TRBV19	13	ASSIGKREYNEQF
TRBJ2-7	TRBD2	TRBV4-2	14	ASSQFSGLAGYEQY
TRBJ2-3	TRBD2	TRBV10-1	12	ATSYAGAGDTQY